The 3 T cell receptor beta chains listed next were all sequenced from one sample in a study of T cell responses to AZD1222 COVID-19 vaccine (dated by TCRdb to 2020 to 2022). Preparation of the library involved the immunoSEQ multiplex PCR assay. What TCRdb holds here is the immuneACCESS table cut down to in-frame rearrangements. Part of the clones is not present; checked against another copy, under half of the missing clones reflect an unresolved V gene, and the others are unexplained. In all, the sample holds around 70,000 clones, and 70% to 90% of those were seen once. Approximately 1.2% of the sample lies in the top ten. The time point label of this sample denotes: about 28 days (+/-7) after the second vaccine dose. The sequencing here drew on peripheral blood, taken 28 days after the second AZD1222 dose. These receptors were taken from an adult who received the AZD1222 COVID-19 vaccine.

This clone was observed a single time. V is TRBV4-3 and J is TRBJ1-3, with D unresolved. With 1 base removed from V and 2 bases from J, the gap between germline ends came to 12 bases. The CDR3 has 16 residues. Per the germline V gene, CDR1 is LGHNA and CDR2 is YSLEER. The DNA for the CDR3 is TGCGCCAGCAGCCAAGTCTGGGATACCACTGGAAACACCATATATTTT. This gives the protein CASSQVWDTTGNTIYF.

The rearrangement joins TRBV10-2 to TRBJ2-1; 13 positions agree with TRBD2. V was pared by 2 bases and J by 9 bases, with 4 bases of the junction left unmatched. Germline V CDR1 and CDR2: WSHSY, SAAADI. This CDR3 contains 15 residues. CDR3: CASSEGTSGKGEQFF. CDR3 coding DNA: TGCGCCAGCAGTGAGGGGACTAGCGGGAAGGGTGAGCAGTTCTTC.

The chain recombines TRBV18 with TRBJ1-2, with D possibly TRBD1 on 6 matching bases. CDR3 length equals 13 residues. The V end was cut by 3 bases, the J end by 4 bases, with 9 bases between. In germline, CDR1 is KGHSH, CDR2 LQKENI. The CDR3 DNA reads TGTGCCAGCTCACCTGGGACAATCTATGGCTACACCTTC. Protein product: CASSPGTIYGYTF.